This T cell receptor beta chain was sequenced in a study of CD8+CD57+ T cells in acquired aplastic anemia. The CDR3 totals 15 residues. V lost 4 bases, J lost 11 bases, and 23 bases lay in between. In germline, CDR1 is ENHRY, CDR2 SYGVKD. Genomic DNA provided the template from which TCR beta VDJ and CDR3 profiles were obtained. Each CDR3 protein is one row after TCRdb ran MiXCR on the reads. The sample lists approximately 380,000 distinct CDR3 sequences, 65% to 80% occurring once. The sequencing input was sorted CD4+, CD8+, or CD8+CD57+ T cells (not recorded which) from PBMCs. This chain links TRBV10-3 with TRBJ1-2, with D uncertain. The receptor comes from a human donor in good health, serving as a control. CDR3 nucleotides: TGTGCCATCAGTGCCGATTCACACTGGAACACTGAGTACACCTTC. Amino acids: CAISADSHWNTEYTF.